This T cell receptor (beta chain) comes out of a study of blood T cell repertoires in COVID-19. At the level of the study: There were acute and convalescent COVID-19 samples, and they came from the United States, Italy and Spain.

The CDR3 loop spans 13 amino acids. Germline CDR1 and CDR2: MDHEN and SYDVKM. V lost 6 bases, J lost 4 bases, and 4 bases stayed unmatched. Here immunoSEQ multiplex PCR was the method, and the copy in TCRdb shows in-frame clones only, minus some. The sample has a few hundred thousand clones, 85% to 90% seen once; the top ten hold 3.5% to 4.5%. This chain uses TRBV28 with TRBJ1-1; 8 bases agree with TRBD1. The TCR originated in a man aged 30 to 39 who had recovered from COVID-19. The sample comprised PBMCs or T cells enriched from blood (not recorded which). CDR3 in DNA: TGTGCCAGCAGACCTACAGGGGGCACTGAAGCTTTCTTT. It specifies CASRPTGGTEAFF.